This T cell receptor beta chain was documented in a study of CD8 T cells in Susac syndrome. With random hexamers, reverse transcription was performed on about 0.45 to 1 ug of RNA. TCRdb re-analysed the immunoSEQ multiplex PCR reads in MiXCR, keeping a single row per CDR3 protein. Among about 150,000 distinct CDR3 sequences listed, approximately 95% were seen once. The CDR3 is 18 amino acids. Looked up from germline, CDR1 is SGHRS and CDR2 is YFSETQ. Note on this clonotype: Its antigen remains unidentified. An end of the junction differs from the germline gene, which may be a read error.

Points from the study as a whole: There was no clonal expansion in the CD4+ T cell repertoires of Susac syndrome.

V is TRBV5-1 and J is TRBJ2-2, with D possibly being TRBD2 (6 bases). Input material: CD4+ T cells from PBMCs. The receptor was isolated from a human donor with Susac syndrome. The CDR3 sequence: CASNPERRAGAKTGELFF. Here the CDR3 DNA reads TGCGCCAGCAACCCCGAGCGGAGGGCCGGGGCGAAGACCGGGGAGCTGTTTTTT.